This section outlines one T cell receptor beta chain sequence together with its context. The record originates from a study of T-cell reconstitution after alpha-beta-depleted transplantation in children. The CDR3 sequence is 12 residues long. Germline loops: CDR1 SGHNT, CDR2 YYREEE (reference sequence). Germline trimming cut 4 bases from V and 8 bases from J; bases unmatched to any gene: 4. The authors prepared the TCRbeta library with unique molecular identifiers. TCRdb used MiXCR to reprocess the PCR reads, holding one entry per CDR3 protein. The sample carries 300,000 or so distinct CDR3 sequences, approximately 23% recorded once.

The V call is TRBV5-4, the J call TRBJ1-2; 8 bases align to TRBD1. The origin of this receptor is a male patient between 5 and 17 years old who had a stem cell transplant for acute lymphoblastic leukemia, so the T cells may come from the graft donor. The starting material was PBMCs, mostly from graft donor cells, obtained 180 days after TCRalphabeta/CD19-depleted stem cell transplant. CDR3 nucleotide sequence: TGTGCCAGCAGCCGGGACAGGCAAGGCTACACCTTC. It codes for CASSRDRQGYTF.